The clone carrying this T cell receptor beta chain showed up just a few times. The antigen remains unidentified. This sample stems from a study of T cells after posttransplantation cyclophosphamide. Study conclusions and caveats: Recipient CMV seropositivity and CMV reactivation strongly tracked TRB clonality. Later blood repertoires were often dominated by clones from the donor CD8+ memory compartment.

V trimming: 2 bases; J trimming: 6 bases; junction bases outside the gene matches: 6. CDR3 length equals 14 residues. CDR1 is SGHRS, CDR2 YFSETQ, per germline. The data were produced by immunoSEQ multiplex PCR, yet TCRdb's version contains in-frame clones alone and is incomplete. The sample counts 30,000 to 50,000 clones, none seen once; the ten largest own around 4.5%. On the day of bone marrow donation, the related graft donor provided peripheral blood. This TCR was recovered from a woman between 50 and 59 years old in good health and a related stem cell transplant donor. J is TRBJ2-7 and V is TRBV5-1; 9 nucleotides align to TRBD2. Sequenced input: PBMCs. The CDR3 protein is CASSFSAGGREQYF. CDR3 sequence (DNA): TGCGCCAGCAGCTTTTCGGCGGGGGGGCGCGAGCAGTACTTC. Full variable domain (rest looked up from reference TRBV5-1 and TRBJ2-7): KAGVTQTPRYLIKTRGQQVTLSCSPISGHRSVSWYQQTPGQGLQFLFEYFSETQRNKGNFPGRFSGRQFSNSRSEMNVSTLELGDSALYLCASSFSAGGREQYFGPGTRLTVT.